These 6 T cell receptor beta chains share one sample of origin, sequenced in a study of blood T cell repertoires in COVID-19. Repertoires were generated with immunoSEQ multiplex PCR, while TCRdb's copy carries only in-frame clones and drops some. The table lists about 120,000 clones, around 88% of them singletons. Specimen: peripheral blood. These receptors originate from a human donor with acute or convalescent COVID-19. The donor label of this sample is uncertain.

This clone is a singleton in its sample. This chain connects TRBV6-2 or TRBV6-3 to TRBJ1-2; D might be TRBD1 (5 bases). The CDR3 consists of 13 residues. Germline values: CDR1 MNHEY, CDR2 SVGEGT. V was pared by 3 bases and J by 10 bases, with 15 bases between. The CDR3 DNA is TGTGCCAGCAGTTATCCAGGGCAGTTTTACTACACCTTC. Translating it yields CASSYPGQFYYTF.

This chain joins TRBV9 and TRBJ1-3; the D is unclear. This CDR3 comprises 17 residues. Germline V gene sequence: CDR1 SGDLS, CDR2 YYNGEE. V dropped 1 base and J dropped 0 bases, with 14 bases sitting between them. Here the CDR3 reads CASSVSFSDSSGNTIYF. The CDR3, as DNA: TGTGCCAGCAGCGTATCCTTTTCCGATAGCTCTGGAAACACCATATATTTT.

The gene calls are TRBV20-1 and TRBJ2-7; D is perhaps TRBD2 (5 bases). CDR3 size: 11 residues. Per germline, CDR1 DFQATT and CDR2 SNEGSKA (reference sequence). The V gene lost 5 bases and the J gene lost 3 bases, with 8 bases spanning the gap. The CDR3 sequence: CSAVLVYEQYF. CDR3 nucleotide sequence: TGCAGTGCTGTACTAGTCTACGAGCAGTACTTC.

The chain couples TRBV3-1 (or the pseudogene TRBV3-2) to TRBJ1-5; no clear D. The CDR3 loop spans 15 amino acids. Germline V gives CDR1 LGHDT, CDR2 YNNKEL (reference sequence). V shed 6 bases and J shed 9 bases, with 21 bases lying between them. The CDR3 nucleotides are TGTGCCAGCAGTCCTTCCTCCGGAGGGATCGGGCCCCAGCATTTT. Its translation: CASSPSSGGIGPQHF.

The chain is built from TRBV30 and TRBJ1-4; a weak D match, TRBD1 (5 bases). The CDR3 spans 13 residues. Germline V CDR1 and CDR2: GTSNPN, SVGIG (reference sequence). V was cut by 2 bases and J by 8 bases, with 12 bases left in between. The CDR3: CAWSRGSDEKLFF. The CDR3, as DNA: TGTGCCTGGAGTAGGGGCAGTGACGAAAAACTGTTTTTT.

The rearrangement uses TRBV3-1 (or the pseudogene TRBV3-2) and TRBJ2-3; 7 bases agree with TRBD2. Germline V lookup: CDR1 LGHDT, CDR2 YNNKEL (reference sequence). The J segment lost 5 bases and the V segment lost 5 bases, leaving 7 bases of the junction unmatched. This CDR3 is built from 14 residues. CDR3 sequence: CASSKGTTLDTQYF. Written as DNA, the CDR3 is TGTGCCAGCAGCAAAGGGACTACCCTAGATACGCAGTATTTT.